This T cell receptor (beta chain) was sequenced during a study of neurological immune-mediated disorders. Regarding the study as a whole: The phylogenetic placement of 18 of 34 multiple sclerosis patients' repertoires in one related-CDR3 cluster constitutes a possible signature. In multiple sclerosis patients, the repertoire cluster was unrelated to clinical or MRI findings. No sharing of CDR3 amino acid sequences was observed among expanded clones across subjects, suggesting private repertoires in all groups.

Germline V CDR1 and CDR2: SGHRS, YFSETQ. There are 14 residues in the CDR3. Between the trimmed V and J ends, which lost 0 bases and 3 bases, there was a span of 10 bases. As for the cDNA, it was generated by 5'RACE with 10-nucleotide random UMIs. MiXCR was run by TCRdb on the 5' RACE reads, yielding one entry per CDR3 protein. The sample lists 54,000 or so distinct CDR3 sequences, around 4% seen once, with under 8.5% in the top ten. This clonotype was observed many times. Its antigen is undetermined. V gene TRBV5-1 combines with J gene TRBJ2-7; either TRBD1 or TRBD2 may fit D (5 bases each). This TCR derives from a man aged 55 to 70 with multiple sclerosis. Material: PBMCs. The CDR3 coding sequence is TGCGCCAGCAGCTTGGTCGGGACGTTCTACGAGCAGTACTTC. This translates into CASSLVGTFYEQYF.